This T cell receptor beta chain came from a study of T cells in Graves' hyperthyroidism and ophthalmopathy. The overall study: Prior to any treatment, at the point of initial diagnosis, peripheral blood was collected.

Details on this clonotype: What it binds is unknown.

RNA transcripts were the template for amplifying TCR beta CDR3 regions. Carried out on the TCR CDR3, a first-round RT-PCR used the HTBI primer set. From the multiplex PCR reads, TCRdb called clonotypes with MiXCR, one entry per CDR3 protein. The data show some 600,000 distinct CDR3 sequences, around 14% seen once. The CDR3 length is 17 residues. Germline-derived CDR1 and CDR2 are SGHAT and FQNNGV. Losses at the gene ends were 5 bases for V and 4 bases for J; bases not matched to a gene: 13. Together with thyroid ultrasound, orbital computed tomography, serum thyroxine and TRAb, clinical symptoms were used for diagnoses. Study-wide points: Ophthalmopathy was predicted by the model a median of about 6.5 months ahead of onset.

The rearrangement joins TRBV11-2 to TRBJ2-3; TRBD1 matches at 9 bases. This TCR was sampled from a woman aged 25 to 39 with Graves' hyperthyroidism that later progressed to Graves' ophthalmopathy. Sequenced input: blood. As DNA, the CDR3 is TGTGCCAGCAGCAACGCCGGGACAGGGTTTTTGGCAGATACGCAGTATTTT. Protein sequence: CASSNAGTGFLADTQYF.